The next 27 T cell receptor beta chains were all read from a single sample in a study of T cell repertoires in cytomegalovirus infection. One entry per CDR3 protein results from TCRdb running MiXCR on the reads. This table holds under 600,000 distinct CDR3 sequences, approximately 16% found once. Sequenced sample: CD8+ T cells from PBMCs. These receptors came from a human donor in good health (CMV status not recorded). Some clones in this sample may be carry-over from other donors' samples.

V and J are TRBV24-1 and TRBJ2-3; 7 nucleotides line up with TRBD1. V was pared by 4 bases and J by 2 bases, with 8 bases of the junction left unmatched. Germline loops: CDR1 KGHDR, CDR2 SFDVKD. This CDR3 has 16 residues. Here the CDR3 DNA reads TGTGCCACCAGTGACTCCGGGACAGCGAACACAGATACGCAGTATTTT. It specifies CATSDSGTANTDTQYF.

V and J are TRBV2 and TRBJ1-2; D possibly corresponds to TRBD1 (5 bases). The length of the CDR3 is 14 residues. Trimming stripped 7 bases from V and 4 bases from J, with 16 bases between. Looked up from germline, CDR1 is SNHLY and CDR2 is FYNNEI. CDR3 sequence: CASTGRERGYGYTF. In DNA form, the CDR3 reads TGTGCCAGCACCGGCAGGGAGCGGGGCTATGGCTACACCTTC.

There are a few counts of this clonotype. V is TRBV7-9 and J is TRBJ2-5; 7 nucleotides line up with TRBD1. The CDR3 covers 14 residues. Germline V lookup: CDR1 SEHNR, CDR2 FQNEAQ (reference sequence). The V and J ends lost 3 bases and 4 bases, in that order; junction bases with no gene match: 5. CDR3: CASSFTGAGETQYF. The CDR3 bases are TGTGCCAGCAGCTTTACAGGGGCCGGAGAGACCCAGTACTTC.

This clonotype was observed a few times. The chain combines TRBV2 with TRBJ2-3; TRBD1 matches at 8 bases. The germline V gene encodes CDR1 SNHLY and CDR2 FYNNEI. The V gene end was trimmed by 7 bases and the J gene end by 6 bases; junction bases not matched to a gene: 9. The CDR3 length is 14 residues. CDR3 region: CASILRGPADTQYF. In DNA, the CDR3 is TGTGCCAGCATCCTCAGGGGGCCGGCTGATACGCAGTATTTT.

This clonotype was counted many times. The chain links TRBV28 to TRBJ2-7; D remains ambiguous. This CDR3 contains 12 residues. Germline V gene data show CDR1 as MDHEN and CDR2 as SYDVKM. The germline V and J ends were trimmed by 2 bases and 3 bases, with 5 bases remaining between them. CDR3 sequence: CASSLELYEQYF. The DNA for the CDR3 is TGTGCCAGCAGTTTAGAACTCTACGAGCAGTACTTC.

This clonotype was seen a few times. This chain links TRBV29-1 with TRBJ2-7; TRBD1 agrees at 7 bases. CDR1 and CDR2 (germline): SQVTM, ANQGSEA. The CDR3 runs to 13 residues. Germline trimming cut 7 bases from V and 0 bases from J; bases unmatched to any gene: 6. The CDR3 nucleotides are TGCAGCGCCAGTGACAGGGTCTCCTACGAGCAGTACTTC. Its protein is CSASDRVSYEQYF.

The chain combines TRBV20-1 with TRBJ2-2; D gene uncertain. V lost 0 bases and J 6 bases, leaving 2 bases between the germline ends. Germline lookup yields CDR1 DFQATT and CDR2 SNEGSKA (reference sequence). This CDR3 has 11 amino acids. The CDR3 region is CSARDSGELFF. The CDR3 coding sequence is TGCAGTGCTAGAGATTCCGGGGAGCTGTTTTTT.

V usage is TRBV27 and J usage is TRBJ1-1, with D maybe TRBD1 (6 bases). This CDR3 comprises 13 residues. Germline loops: CDR1 MNHEY, CDR2 SMNVEV (reference sequence). V lost 5 bases and J 4 bases, leaving 11 bases between the germline ends. The CDR3 DNA follows: TGTGCCAGCAGTCCAGGGGAAGGCACTGAAGCTTTCTTT. Encoded protein: CASSPGEGTEAFF.

This clonotype has ten or more counts. The DNA for the CDR3 is TGCGCCAGCAGCCAAGATTCAGGAGGCCTAAGCTCCTACGAGCAGTACTTC. It translates to CASSQDSGGLSSYEQYF. The rearrangement joins TRBV4-1 to TRBJ2-7, with D possibly TRBD2 on 5 matching bases. The CDR3 covers 17 residues. V gave up 0 bases and J gave up 0 bases, with 15 bases separating them. Germline CDR1 MGHRA, CDR2 YSYEKL.

A few counts support this clonotype. This may arise from a read error, as a much more abundant clone is one base away. The chain employs TRBV7-9 and TRBJ2-7; no reliable D call. CDR3 size: 13 residues. The V and J ends lost 2 bases and 0 bases respectively, with 5 bases between them. Germline assignment: CDR1 SEHNR and CDR2 FQNEAQ (reference sequence). Written as DNA, the CDR3 is TGTGCCAGCAGCTTAAAGGACTCCTACGAGCAGTACTTC. Translation: CASSLKDSYEQYF.

This clonotype has a handful of counts. The chain recombines TRBV20-1 with TRBJ2-7, with 9 bases that match TRBD2. CDR1 is DFQATT and CDR2 is SNEGSKA in the germline V gene (reference sequence). The junction had 8 bases not matched to a gene; V was cut back by 1 base and J by 1 base. The CDR3 is 16 amino acids. The CDR3 bases are TGCAGTGCTAGAGCTTATATGACTAGCGGTTCCTACGAGCAGTACTTC. Residues: CSARAYMTSGSYEQYF.

This clonotype was recorded a few times. The chain uses TRBV28 and TRBJ2-1; D could derive from TRBD1 or TRBD2 (6 bases each). Germline CDR1 reads MDHEN; CDR2 reads SYDVKM. The V and J ends lost 2 bases and 8 bases respectively, with 19 bases between them. The CDR3 length is 16 residues. The CDR3 sequence: CASSLRVDPGADEQFF. The CDR3 DNA reads TGTGCCAGCAGTTTAAGGGTCGATCCGGGGGCGGATGAGCAGTTCTTC.

The sample holds many counts of this clonotype. As DNA, the CDR3 is TGTGCCAGCAGTTTATCGGGGCGGGGTACCTACAATGAGCAGTTCTTC. As protein: CASSLSGRGTYNEQFF. The chain uses TRBV27 and TRBJ2-1, with a tentative D call TRBD2 (6 bases). CDR3 length: 16 residues. With 0 bases removed from V and 2 bases from J, the gap between germline ends came to 11 bases. Looked up from germline, CDR1 is MNHEY and CDR2 is SMNVEV (reference sequence).

The sample holds many counts of this clonotype. The rearrangement links TRBV27 to TRBJ1-2; D remains ambiguous. This CDR3 region has 15 residues. CDR1 and CDR2 from the germline V gene are MNHEY and SMNVEV (reference sequence). Trimming took off 2 bases at V and 4 bases at J, with 14 bases between the two ends. The DNA for the CDR3 is TGTGCCAGCAGTTTAGGCACAAGGCCTATCTATGGCTACACCTTC. This encodes CASSLGTRPIYGYTF.

This rearrangement joins TRBV11-1 to TRBJ2-3; 12 bases are a match to TRBD1. The CDR3 length is 16 residues. With 3 bases clipped from V and 6 bases from J, the junction kept 7 bases outside the gene matches. The germline V gene encodes CDR1 SGHAT and CDR2 FQDESV (reference sequence). CDR3 nucleotides: TGTGCCAGCAGCTTCCTGGGACAGGGGGCAAGGGATACGCAGTATTTT. It specifies CASSFLGQGARDTQYF.

V gene TRBV29-1 combines with J gene TRBJ2-3; D is possibly TRBD1 (6 bases). The V end lost 0 bases, the J end lost 4 bases, and 8 bases lay between the germline ends. Germline CDR1 reads SQVTM; CDR2 reads ANQGSEA. The CDR3 consists of 13 residues. This CDR3 is CSVEDGQPDTQYF. The CDR3 nucleotides are TGCAGCGTTGAAGACGGACAGCCAGATACGCAGTATTTT.

This clonotype was counted only a few times. J is TRBJ2-7 and V is TRBV27, with a weak D call TRBD2 (7 bases). The CDR3 sequence is 14 residues long. Germline V gives CDR1 MNHEY, CDR2 SMNVEV (reference sequence). Trimming cost V 4 bases and J 4 bases, with 14 bases left between them. CDR3 coding DNA: TGTGCCAGCAGTTGGGGGCGGGAGCGATACGAGCAGTACTTC. This codes for CASSWGRERYEQYF.

Details on this clonotype: The junction differs from germline at one of its ends, possibly a read error. CDR3 DNA: TGCGCCAGCAGCCCCGGGGACGAGCAGTCCTTC. Amino acid sequence: CASSPGDEQSF. The chain carries TRBV5-1 and TRBJ2-1, with D tentatively TRBD1 or TRBD2 (5 bases each). Germline CDR1 and CDR2: SGHRS and YFSETQ. The CDR3 consists of 11 residues.

This clonotype was seen a handful of times. This chain links TRBV19 with TRBJ2-7; 7 nucleotides agree with TRBD2. The CDR3 sequence is 14 residues long. The V gene's germline CDR1 is LNHDA and CDR2 SQIVND (reference sequence). The ends lost 7 bases at V and 6 bases at J; junction bases unmatched: 12. The chain's CDR3 is CASMPAGLPGEQYF. CDR3 sequence (DNA): TGTGCCAGTATGCCAGCGGGGCTCCCGGGCGAGCAGTACTTC.

This clonotype has more than one count but fewer than ten. This sequence joins TRBV29-1 and TRBJ2-7; 12 bases are shared with TRBD2. Trimming cost V 4 bases and J 3 bases; bases outside gene matches: 4. The germline gives CDR1 SQVTM, CDR2 ANQGSEA. This CDR3 has 14 amino acids. The CDR3 protein is CSVVKTSGSYEQYF. In DNA form, the CDR3 reads TGCAGCGTTGTTAAGACTAGCGGGAGCTACGAGCAGTACTTC.

The chain uses TRBV28 and TRBJ1-2; 10 bases map to TRBD1. The V gene's germline CDR1 is MDHEN and CDR2 SYDVKM. The CDR3 is made up of 13 amino acids. V dropped 7 bases and J dropped 5; count of bases not matched to a gene: 4. CDR3 sequence reads: CASNDRGLYGYTF. In DNA form, the CDR3 reads TGTGCCAGCAATGACAGGGGGCTTTATGGCTACACCTTC.

The rearrangement joins TRBV6-1 to TRBJ2-7; the D call may be TRBD1 or TRBD2 (7 bases each). Between the trimmed V and J ends, which lost 8 bases and 5 bases, there was a span of 22 bases. This CDR3 comprises 15 residues. CDR1 is MNHNS and CDR2 is SASEGT in the germline V gene. CDR3 loop: CASSGGALPFNEQYF. The CDR3 DNA is TGTGCCAGCTCAGGGGGGGCATTGCCTTTTAACGAGCAGTACTTC.

V usage is TRBV12-5 and J usage is TRBJ2-5; a weak D match, TRBD1 (6 bases). The CDR3 is 14 amino acids. The germline CDR1 and CDR2 sequences are LGHNT and FRNRAP. V lost 2 bases and J 5 bases, leaving 12 bases between the germline ends. CDR3 in DNA: TGTGCTAGTGGTTTGAAAACAGGGTGGGAGACCCAGTACTTC. It is translated as CASGLKTGWETQYF.

The V call is TRBV6-1, the J call TRBJ2-1; a possible D gene is TRBD1 (5 bases). CDR3 length: 13 residues. Per the germline V gene, CDR1 is MNHNS and CDR2 is SASEGT. The ends were cut back, 5 bases at V and 8 bases at J, with 13 bases in the middle. The CDR3 sequence: CASSWNEGDEQFF. CDR3 sequence (DNA): TGTGCCAGCAGTTGGAACGAAGGGGATGAGCAGTTCTTC.

The CDR3 nucleotides read TGCAGCCCTACATACGGGGCCAATGAGCAGTTCTTC. This encodes CSPTYGANEQFF. The chain couples TRBV29-1 to TRBJ2-1; TRBD1 or TRBD2 may be the D gene (5 bases each). Trimming left V 8 bases short and J 6 bases short, with 14 bases between. This CDR3 region has 12 residues. Germline CDR1 SQVTM, CDR2 ANQGSEA.

The CDR3 DNA follows: TGTGCCAGCAGCCGGACAGGGGGCGCGTCCCAAGAGACCCAGTACTTC. It encodes CASSRTGGASQETQYF. This rearrangement joins TRBV13 to TRBJ2-5; 11 bases match TRBD1. The germline V gene encodes CDR1 PRHDT and CDR2 FYEKMQ (reference sequence). Germline trimming cut 5 bases from V and 1 base from J; bases unmatched to any gene: 6. The CDR3 has 16 residues.

This clonotype came up a few times. CDR3 nucleotides: TGTGCCAGCAGCCCGGGACTAGCGGGGGGGCAAGGGCTGTTTTTT. This translates into CASSPGLAGGQGLFF. The V call is TRBV6-5, the J call TRBJ2-2; 16 nucleotides align to TRBD2. The CDR3 consists of 15 residues. Trimming took 6 bases from V and 13 from J; bases not matched to a gene: 8. Germline V gene data show CDR1 as MNHEY and CDR2 as SVGAGI.